The entry below gives a single T cell receptor beta chain sequence along with its context. The antigen is unknown. V was shortened by 7 bases and J by 4 bases, with 16 bases between the two germline ends. Germline V gene data show CDR1 as SEHNR and CDR2 as FQNEAQ (reference sequence). This CDR3 is built from 15 residues. Through Arm-PCR of CDR3 regions and iRepertoire HTBI primers, TCR beta libraries were built. In TCRdb, the multiplex PCR reads were re-called with MiXCR into one record per CDR3 protein. The sample gives roughly 520,000 distinct CDR3 sequences, 12% of which show up once; roughly 8.9% is in the top ten. The data belong to a study of regulatory T cells in long-lasting Graves disease. Time point here: newly diagnosed GD, antithyroid drugs for less than 3 months. Researchers made the TCR library from RNA that was extracted from PBMCs. The study's findings and limits: The study found TRBV28, TRBJ1-2 and TRBJ2-5 favored in persistent disease.

This same sample was also part of a study on T cells in Graves' hyperthyroidism and ophthalmopathy. As that study records: Thyroid ultrasound and orbital computed tomography, with clinical symptoms and serum thyroxine and TRAb, informed diagnoses. Initially, a first-round RT-PCR of the TCR CDR3 employed the HTBI primer set. Model-based prediction identified ophthalmopathy a median 6.5 months prior to its onset.

This sample comprised peripheral blood mononuclear cells (PBMCs), obtained at new diagnosis, from a patient treated with antithyroid drugs. The TCR comes from a woman in her thirties with Graves disease. The gene calls are TRBV7-9 and TRBJ2-2; D is ambiguous. The CDR3 bases are TGTGCCAGCACCCGTGGTCGGTCCCCCACCGGGGAGCTGTTTTTT. Protein product: CASTRGRSPTGELFF.